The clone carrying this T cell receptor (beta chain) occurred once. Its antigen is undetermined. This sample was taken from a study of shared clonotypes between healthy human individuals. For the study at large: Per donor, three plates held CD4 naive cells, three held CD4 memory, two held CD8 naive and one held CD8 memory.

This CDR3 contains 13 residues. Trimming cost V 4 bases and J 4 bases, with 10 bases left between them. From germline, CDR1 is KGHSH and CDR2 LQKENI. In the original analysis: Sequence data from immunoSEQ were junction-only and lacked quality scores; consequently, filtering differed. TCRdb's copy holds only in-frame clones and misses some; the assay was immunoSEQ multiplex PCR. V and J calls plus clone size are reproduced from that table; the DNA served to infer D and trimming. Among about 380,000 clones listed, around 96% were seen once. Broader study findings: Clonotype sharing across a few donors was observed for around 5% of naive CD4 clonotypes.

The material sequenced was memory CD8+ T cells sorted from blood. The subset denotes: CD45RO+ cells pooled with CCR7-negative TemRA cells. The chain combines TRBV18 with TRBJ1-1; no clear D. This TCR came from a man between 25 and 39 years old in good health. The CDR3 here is CASSLEEFTEAFF. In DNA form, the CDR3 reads TGTGCCAGCTCACTAGAGGAGTTCACTGAAGCTTTCTTT.